The source of this T cell receptor (beta chain) is a study of T cell responses to AZD1222 COVID-19 vaccine. Sequencing used immunoSEQ multiplex PCR; TCRdb keeps in-frame clones, though not all of them. Among approximately 110,000 clones listed, about 90% were seen once. V was pared by 6 bases and J by 4 bases, with 11 bases of the junction left unmatched. The CDR3 runs 15 residues. CDR1 is MNHEY and CDR2 is SMNVEV in the germline V gene (reference sequence). The starting material was peripheral blood, obtained 28 days after the second AZD1222 dose. The gene calls are TRBV27 and TRBJ1-2; the match to TRBD1 covers 7 bases. The source of this sequence is an adult who received the AZD1222 COVID-19 vaccine. CDR3 residues: CASSWTGEGGYGYTF. The CDR3 nucleotides read TGTGCCAGCAGCTGGACAGGAGAGGGGGGCTATGGCTACACCTTC.